A selection of T cell receptor beta chains follows, all from one sample in a study of blood T cell repertoires in COVID-19. Repertoires were generated with immunoSEQ multiplex PCR, while TCRdb's copy carries only in-frame clones and drops some. The sample carries about 60,000 clones, about 76% recorded once. Material: peripheral blood. The receptors originated from a man between 45 and 60 years old with active or convalescent COVID-19. The CDR3 runs from the conserved cysteine through the conserved F or W. D genes are given only for firm matches. Only some rows state a clone size, as once, few, many or a class for expanded clones.

abundance	len	v_gene	d_gene	j_gene	CDR3nt	CDR3aa
NA	15	TRBV6-1	TRBD1	TRBJ1-5	TGTGCCAGCAGTGAGGGGTCCAGGGGGCGACAGCCCCAGCATTTT	CASSEGSRGRQPQHF
NA	15	TRBV11-2	TRBD1	TRBJ1-5	TGTGCCAGCAGCTTAGATACAGGGGGCGGTCAGCCCCAGCATTTT	CASSLDTGGGQPQHF
NA	16	TRBV27	TRBD2	TRBJ2-1	TGTGCCAGCAGTTCCCAGGGACTAGCGGGAGGGCCTAGCAGTTTCTTC	CASSSQGLAGGPSSFF
NA	15	TRBV21-1	NA	TRBJ1-1	TGTGCCAGCAGCAAATTGCCCAGGGGCCCCACTGAAGCTTTCTTT	CASSKLPRGPTEAFF
few	15	TRBV7-2	TRBD2	TRBJ2-7	TGTGCCAGCAGCTTAAGGAGCGGGAATGTCCACGAGCAGTACTTC	CASSLRSGNVHEQYF
NA	11	TRBV12-3/TRBV12-4	TRBD2	TRBJ2-1	TGTGCCAGCAGTTCGCGGGAGGGTCAGTTCTTC	CASSSREGQFF
NA	13	TRBV10-3	NA	TRBJ1-1	TGTGCCATCAGTGAGGCGGGAGCAACTGAAGCTTTCTTT	CAISEAGATEAFF
NA	15	TRBV6-5	NA	TRBJ1-5	TGTGCCAGCAGTTTGGACCCGGGGGGAGATCAGCCCCAGCATTTT	CASSLDPGGDQPQHF
NA	14	TRBV6-5	TRBD1	TRBJ1-5	TGTGCCAGCAGATCGACAGGGGATGGGCAGCCCCAGCATTTT	CASRSTGDGQPQHF
NA	12	TRBV3-1/TRBV3-2	NA	TRBJ1-6	TGTGCCAGCAGAAATGGAGGTTCACCCCTCCACTTT	CASRNGGSPLHF
NA	16	TRBV15	TRBD2	TRBJ2-2	TGTGCCACCAGCAGAGATCCTGGCGCGGGAGGCGGGGAGCTGTTTTTT	CATSRDPGAGGGELFF
NA	15	TRBV3-1/TRBV3-2	NA	TRBJ2-1	TGTGCCAGCAGCCAAGAGGGAGTACCCTACAATGAGCAGTTCTTC	CASSQEGVPYNEQFF
NA	14	TRBV15	TRBD1	TRBJ2-7	TGTGCCACCAGAGGGGACAGGGAGAAGGACGAGCAGTACTTC	CATRGDREKDEQYF
NA	15	TRBV28	NA	TRBJ2-1	TGTGCCAGCAGTATGATGGGTCAGGTGAACAATGAGCAGTTCTTC	CASSMMGQVNNEQFF
NA	15	TRBV28	TRBD2	TRBJ2-1	TGTGCCATCACCGCCGTTAGCGGGAGGTACAATGAGCAGTTCTTC	CAITAVSGRYNEQFF
few	16	TRBV3-1/TRBV3-2	NA	TRBJ1-4	TGTGCCAGCAGCCAGGATATGGCGGTTTCCAATGAAAAACTGTTTTTT	CASSQDMAVSNEKLFF
NA	14	TRBV5-1	NA	TRBJ2-2	TGCGCCAGCAGCTTGGAACTTGACACCGGGGAGCTGTTTTTT	CASSLELDTGELFF
NA	13	TRBV29-1	NA	TRBJ1-1	TGCAGCGTCCTTGGACTCGTGGGCACTGAAGCTTTCTTT	CSVLGLVGTEAFF
few	17	TRBV19	NA	TRBJ2-1	TGTGCCAGTAGTATAGGGGGCAGGGGCCGGGACTACAATGAGCAGTTCTTC	CASSIGGRGRDYNEQFF
few	15	TRBV5-6	TRBD2	TRBJ2-1	TGTGCCAGCAGCGTCGGACTAGCGGGGGGTTTTGAGCAGTTCTTC	CASSVGLAGGFEQFF
NA	16	TRBV9	TRBD1	TRBJ2-5	TGTGCCAGCAGCGACCCACGGACAGGGGGCATGGAGACCCAGTACTTC	CASSDPRTGGMETQYF
once	13	TRBV4-1	NA	TRBJ1-1	TGCGCCAGCAGCCAAGGAGGATACACTGAAGCTTTCTTT	CASSQGGYTEAFF
NA	16	TRBV6-5	NA	TRBJ1-1	TGTGCCAGCAGTTACTCGTCCTACAGGAGTTACACTGAAGCTTTCTTT	CASSYSSYRSYTEAFF
NA	15	TRBV25-1	TRBD2	TRBJ2-1	TGTGCCAGCAGGTTGTTAAGCGGGAGGGCCGATGAGCAGTTCTTC	CASRLLSGRADEQFF
NA	13	TRBV7-2	NA	TRBJ2-5	TGTGCCAGCGCGGGGGCGGTCCAAGAGACCCAGTACTTC	CASAGAVQETQYF
NA	15	TRBV7-9	TRBD2	TRBJ2-1	TGTGCCAGCAGCCCGGGACTAGCGGGGGTAGCTGAGCAGTTCTTC	CASSPGLAGVAEQFF
NA	16	TRBV3-1/TRBV3-2	NA	TRBJ1-2	TGTGCCAGCAGCCACTTGGCGACAGCCGCTAACTATGGCTACACCTTC	CASSHLATAANYGYTF
NA	14	TRBV10-3	NA	TRBJ2-5	TGTGCCATCATGGGAGGGGGGGGGCAAGAGACCCAGTACTTC	CAIMGGGGQETQYF
NA	17	TRBV6-1	NA	TRBJ1-2	TGTGCCAGCAGTGGTAAGCGGGACATGGGAGGCCGCTATGGCTACACCTTC	CASSGKRDMGGRYGYTF
few	14	TRBV11-2	NA	TRBJ1-1	TGTGCCAGCAGACTCGCTGCGGGTGGCACTGAAGCTTTCTTT	CASRLAAGGTEAFF
NA	15	TRBV7-2	NA	TRBJ1-5	TGTGCCAGCAGCTCGCTCGGGTTAGGCAATCAGCCCCAGCATTTT	CASSSLGLGNQPQHF
NA	16	TRBV9	NA	TRBJ1-5	TGTGCCAGCAGCGTCTCTTCGGGCGGGGGGAATCAGCCCCAGCATTTT	CASSVSSGGGNQPQHF